The 25 T cell receptor beta chains reported below all come from one sample, sequenced in a study of cytomegalovirus exposure and HLA in healthy donors. 60 Vbeta and 13 Jbeta primers were used in PCR. Some clones are missing from TCRdb's copy, which holds only in-frame ones; the method was immunoSEQ multiplex PCR. The sample yields 90,000 to 110,000 clones, around 73% seen once. Material for sequencing was PBMCs. Receptor source: a man in his forties in good health and CMV-seronegative.

This clone was counted only a few times. This sequence joins TRBV4-1 and TRBJ2-7, with 11 bases identical to TRBD2. Germline values: CDR1 MGHRA, CDR2 YSYEKL. V gave up 0 bases and J gave up 6 bases; unmatched junction bases: 13. This CDR3 has 18 amino acids. This chain's CDR3 is CASSQDVTSGGALGEQYF. As DNA, the CDR3 is TGCGCCAGCAGCCAAGATGTAACTAGCGGGGGCGCCTTGGGCGAGCAGTACTTC.

The chain couples TRBV5-6 to TRBJ2-1, with a weak D call TRBD1 (5 bases). Germline V lookup: CDR1 SGHDT, CDR2 YYEEEE. V shed 0 bases and J shed 3 bases, with 13 bases lying between them. The CDR3 runs 16 residues. The CDR3 reads CASSLALRTGYNEQFF. DNA of the CDR3: TGTGCCAGCAGCTTGGCTCTTCGAACAGGCTACAATGAGCAGTTCTTC.

The chain carries TRBV5-1 and TRBJ1-6; 7 bases are shared with TRBD1. This CDR3 spans 15 amino acids. Germline-derived CDR1 and CDR2 are SGHRS and YFSETQ. V dropped 4 bases and J dropped 5; count of bases not matched to a gene: 6. The CDR3 DNA reads TGCGCCAGCAGCCTTTCCGGGACAGATAATTCACCCCTCCACTTT. Residues: CASSLSGTDNSPLHF.

The chain recombines TRBV7-9 with TRBJ2-7; 11 nucleotides agree with TRBD1. This CDR3 comprises 13 residues. The germline gives CDR1 SEHNR, CDR2 FQNEAQ (reference sequence). The J segment lost 6 bases and the V segment lost 5 bases, leaving 3 bases of the junction unmatched. CDR3 DNA sequence: TGTGCCAGCAGCGGGGGGACAGGGGGCGAGCAGTACTTC. Translated, it gives CASSGGTGGEQYF. The entire variable domain, with the rest obtained from reference TRBV7-9 and TRBJ2-7, is as follows: DTGVSQNPRHKITKRGQNVTFRCDPISEHNRLYWYRQTLGQGPEFLTYFQNEAQLEKSRLLSDRFSAERPKGSFSTLEIQRTEQGDSAMYLCASSGGTGGEQYFGPGTRLTVT.

The chain has TRBV5-1 and TRBJ2-7; 10 nucleotides line up with TRBD1. Losses at the gene ends were 5 bases for V and 5 bases for J; bases not matched to a gene: 10. In germline, CDR1 is SGHRS, CDR2 YFSETQ. This CDR3 region has 15 residues. The CDR3 loop reads CASRSGTGEAHEQYF. The DNA of the CDR3 is TGCGCCAGCAGGTCCGGGACAGGGGAGGCCCACGAGCAGTACTTC.

The chain uses TRBV2 and TRBJ2-5; 11 nucleotides match TRBD2. This CDR3 spans 18 amino acids. With V trimmed by 0 bases and J by 1 base, 7 bases remained unmatched. The germline CDR1 and CDR2 sequences are SNHLY and FYNNEI. This CDR3 reads CASSEALLAGGSQETQYF. The CDR3 DNA reads TGTGCCAGCAGTGAAGCGCTTCTAGCGGGGGGCAGCCAAGAGACCCAGTACTTC.

The chain joins TRBV28 to TRBJ1-4; 7 positions agree with TRBD1. Germline-derived CDR1 and CDR2 are MDHEN and SYDVKM. This CDR3 is 18 amino acids long. Germline trimming cut 6 bases from V and 4 bases from J; bases unmatched to any gene: 17. The CDR3 nucleotides are TGTGCCAGCAGGGGTCCGGGACAGTCCGCGAGACTTAATGAAAAACTGTTTTTT. It yields the protein CASRGPGQSARLNEKLFF. Based on the CDR3 plus reference TRBV28 and TRBJ1-4, the full variable domain is DVKVTQSSRYLVKRTGEKVFLECVQDMDHENMFWYRQDPGLGLRLIYFSYDVKMKEKGDIPEGYSVSREKKERFSLILESASTNQTSMYLCASRGPGQSARLNEKLFFGSGTQLSVL.

The chain recombines TRBV28 with TRBJ2-7; TRBD2 is a possible D gene (5 bases). Germline CDR1 and CDR2: MDHEN and SYDVKM. CDR3 length equals 14 residues. V lost 2 bases and J lost 4, with 12 bases in between. DNA for the CDR3: TGTGCCAGCAGTTTACTAGAGGGTCAATACGAGCAGTACTTC. Protein sequence: CASSLLEGQYEQYF.

Sample share makes this clone medium-sized (0.01 to 0.1%). V usage is TRBV13 and J usage is TRBJ2-1, with 13 bases fitting TRBD2. Unmatched junction bases numbered 3, after V lost 8 bases and J lost 8 bases. This CDR3 is built from 13 residues. Germline V gene lookup returns CDR1 PRHDT and CDR2 FYEKMQ (reference sequence). CDR3 protein: CASGLAGVDEQFF. CDR3 sequence (DNA): TGTGCCAGCGGACTAGCGGGGGTAGATGAGCAGTTCTTC.

The chain combines TRBV7-9 with TRBJ2-3, with TRBD1 matching 10 bases. This CDR3 is 17 amino acids long. Germline V CDR1 and CDR2: SEHNR, FQNEAQ (reference sequence). J was trimmed by 7 bases and V by 1 base; bases with no gene match: 11. For the CDR3, the DNA is TGTGCCAGCAGCTTAGTGGCCGGGACAGGGGAGAACCATACGCAGTATTTT. Its translation is CASSLVAGTGENHTQYF.

The genes are TRBV6-9 and TRBJ2-3, with 8 bases aligning to TRBD2. Germline CDR1 and CDR2: MNHGY and SVAAGI. V was pared by 7 bases and J by 6 bases, with 12 bases of the junction left unmatched. This CDR3 region has 15 residues. In DNA form, the CDR3 reads TGTGCCAGCAACCACAGGGTGACTAGCGAGGATACGCAGTATTTT. This sequence encodes CASNHRVTSEDTQYF.

The chain links TRBV5-6 to TRBJ1-2, with 8 bases that match TRBD1. CDR1 is SGHDT and CDR2 is YYEEEE in the germline V gene. J lost 4 bases, V lost 3 bases, and 5 bases had no gene match. The CDR3 is made up of 14 amino acids. The CDR3 DNA follows: TGTGCCAGCAGCTCCCGCGACAGGGGCTATGGCTACACCTTC. It is translated as CASSSRDRGYGYTF.

The chain links TRBV6-5 to TRBJ2-7; TRBD1 agrees at 7 bases. The CDR3 runs 11 residues. The V gene end was trimmed by 5 bases and the J gene end by 11 bases; junction bases not matched to a gene: 6. The germline V gene has CDR1 MNHEY and CDR2 SVGAGI. The chain's CDR3 is CASSQSGTEYF. The CDR3 DNA sequence: TGTGCCAGCAGTCAAAGTGGGACAGAGTACTTC.

This clone has a handful of counts. The chain combines TRBV6-1 with TRBJ1-2; 12 nucleotides line up with TRBD1. V trimming: 5 bases; J trimming: 4 bases; junction bases outside the gene matches: 5. CDR1 and CDR2 from the germline V gene are MNHNS and SASEGT. This CDR3 region has 15 residues. Written as DNA, the CDR3 is TGTGCCAGCAGTTCGGGACAGGGGGCGACCTATGGCTACACCTTC. This encodes CASSSGQGATYGYTF.

The chain employs TRBV30 and TRBJ1-2, with 8 bases aligning to TRBD1. Germline CDR1 reads GTSNPN; CDR2 reads SVGIG (reference sequence). Trimming at V came to 4 bases and at J to 4 bases, leaving 8 bases not matched to a gene. This CDR3 is 14 amino acids long. The CDR3 here is CAWKTPGQVYGYTF. The CDR3 DNA reads TGTGCCTGGAAAACACCGGGACAGGTCTATGGCTACACCTTC.

This clone was seen a handful of times. One junction end disagrees with the germline gene, perhaps due to a read error. The chain carries TRBV7-7 and TRBJ1-1; D gene uncertain. The CDR3 totals 12 residues. From germline, CDR1 is SSHAT and CDR2 FNYEAQ (reference sequence). The DNA for the CDR3 is TGTGCTAGCAGCTTAGTCTGTACTGAAGCTTTCTTT. Translated, it gives CASSLVCTEAFF.

The table lists this clone with a few counts. V usage is TRBV5-1 and J usage is TRBJ2-5; 15 nucleotides match TRBD2. CDR1 and CDR2 (germline): SGHRS, YFSETQ. There are 18 residues in the CDR3. Trimming cost V 0 bases and J 2 bases; bases outside gene matches: 5. The DNA of the CDR3 is TGCGCCAGCAGCTTGGCCTCCGGGACTAGCGGGGGGCAAGAGACCCAGTACTTC. Translated: CASSLASGTSGGQETQYF.

The V and J genes are TRBV6-6 and TRBJ2-2; 7 bases are shared with TRBD2. After removal of 2 bases from V and 6 bases from J, the junction contained 6 bases not matched to a gene. This CDR3 spans 15 amino acids. Germline V gene sequence: CDR1 MNHNY, CDR2 SVGAGI (reference sequence). The CDR3 reads CASSYLEGRAGELFF. The CDR3 DNA reads TGTGCCAGCAGTTACCTAGAGGGGAGGGCCGGGGAGCTGTTTTTT.

With respect to this clone: This may stem from a read error, because a much larger clone lies one nucleotide away. This sequence joins TRBV4-3 and TRBJ2-6; 8 bases are shared with TRBD2. CDR1 LGHNA and CDR2 YSLEER come from the germline V gene. The CDR3 spans 18 residues. DNA for the CDR3: TGCGCCAACAGCCAAGATCCTGCGGGGGGCTCTGGGGCCAACGTCCTGACTTTC. This translates into CANSQDPAGGSGANVLTF.

This CDR3 is CASSRGRDRVNTGELFF. The CDR3 DNA follows: TGTGCCAGCAGCCGGGGCCGGGACAGGGTTAACACCGGGGAGCTGTTTTTT. The chain employs TRBV14 and TRBJ2-2, with 9 bases fitting TRBD1. There are 17 residues in the CDR3. After removal of 4 bases from V and 2 bases from J, the junction contained 8 bases not matched to a gene. Germline V gene data show CDR1 as SGHDN and CDR2 as FVKESK.

The chain carries TRBV27 and TRBJ2-2; 10 bases agree with TRBD2. Trimming removed 8 bases from V and 5 bases from J; junction bases left unmatched: 5. CDR1 is MNHEY and CDR2 is SMNVEV in the germline V gene (reference sequence). The CDR3 extends over 14 amino acids. The CDR3 DNA is TGTGCCAGCCAGCGGGGGGGTCGGACCGGGGAGCTGTTTTTT. Translating gives CASQRGGRTGELFF.

J is TRBJ2-7 and V is TRBV15; D is possibly TRBD2 (6 bases). Germline assignment: CDR1 LNHNV and CDR2 YYDKDF (reference sequence). This CDR3 contains 15 residues. Trimming took 5 bases from V and 3 from J, leaving 17 bases between them. The CDR3: CATSPEGTGLYEQYF. The CDR3 DNA reads TGTGCCACCAGCCCGGAGGGAACAGGACTCTACGAGCAGTACTTC.

The chain employs TRBV7-2 and TRBJ2-2; D possibly corresponds to TRBD1 (5 bases). The CDR3 has 16 amino acids. V was pared by 3 bases and J by 4 bases, with 15 bases between. The germline CDR1 and CDR2 sequences are SGHTA and FQGNSA. The CDR3 here is CASSLGRALGTGELFF. The CDR3 DNA reads TGTGCCAGCAGCTTGGGCAGGGCTCTTGGCACCGGGGAGCTGTTTTTT.

This chain joins TRBV4-2 and TRBJ2-5; 8 bases map to TRBD2. Germline CDR1 is LGHNA and CDR2 is YNFKEQ. J gave up 4 bases and V 0 bases, and 10 bases lay outside the gene matches. This CDR3 spans 17 amino acids. CDR3 coding DNA: TGTGCCAGCAGCCAAGATCTTTACGGGGGGGAAGGAGAGACCCAGTACTTC. The encoded protein is CASSQDLYGGEGETQYF.

The chain has TRBV4-3 and TRBJ2-1, with D unclear. The CDR3 is made up of 14 amino acids. Germline-derived CDR1 and CDR2 are LGHNA and YSLEER. Trimming took 0 bases from V and 8 from J, leaving 11 bases between them. The CDR3: CASSQEAPFDEQFF. The DNA for the CDR3 is TGCGCCAGCAGCCAAGAGGCTCCCTTCGATGAGCAGTTCTTC.